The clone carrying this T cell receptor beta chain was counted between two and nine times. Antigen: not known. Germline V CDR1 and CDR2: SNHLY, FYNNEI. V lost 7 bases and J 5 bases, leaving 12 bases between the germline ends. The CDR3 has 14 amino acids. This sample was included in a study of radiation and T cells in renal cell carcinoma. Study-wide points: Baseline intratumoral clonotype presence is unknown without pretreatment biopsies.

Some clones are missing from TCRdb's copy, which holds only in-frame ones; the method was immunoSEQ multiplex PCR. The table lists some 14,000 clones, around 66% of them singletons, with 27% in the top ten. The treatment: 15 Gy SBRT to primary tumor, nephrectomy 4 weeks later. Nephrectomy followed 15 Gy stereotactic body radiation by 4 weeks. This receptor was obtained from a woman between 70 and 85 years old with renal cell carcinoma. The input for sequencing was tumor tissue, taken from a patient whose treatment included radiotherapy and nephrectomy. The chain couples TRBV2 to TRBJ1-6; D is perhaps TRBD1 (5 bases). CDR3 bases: TGTGCCAGCACTGTGGTAGGGGATAATTCACCCCTCCACTTT. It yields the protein CASTVVGDNSPLHF.